The 9 T cell receptor beta chains below all came from one sample that was sequenced in a study of cytomegalovirus exposure and HLA in healthy donors. Use of 60 Vbeta and 13 Jbeta primers characterized the PCR. Clones were read by immunoSEQ multiplex PCR, and TCRdb kept only the in-frame ones, dropping some. The table has almost 95,000 clones, approximately 66% seen once; the top ten hold about 3.9%. Sequenced input: PBMCs. The source of these receptors is a man aged 30-40 years in good health and CMV-seronegative.

The CDR3, as DNA: TGCGCCAGCAGATTCGACAGGGACACCGGGGAGCTGTTTTTT. Residues: CASRFDRDTGELFF. This rearrangement joins TRBV5-1 to TRBJ2-2; 7 nucleotides line up with TRBD1. Per the germline V gene, CDR1 is SGHRS and CDR2 is YFSETQ. CDR3 length: 14 amino acids. V dropped 5 bases and J dropped 3; count of bases not matched to a gene: 4.

This chain uses TRBV28 with TRBJ1-5; 10 nucleotides agree with TRBD1. The J segment lost 5 bases and the V segment lost 8 bases, leaving 3 bases of the junction unmatched. CDR3 size: 13 residues. Germline V gives CDR1 MDHEN, CDR2 SYDVKM. CDR3 protein: CASLGQGHQPQHF. The CDR3 nucleotides are TGTGCCAGCCTGGGACAGGGGCATCAGCCCCAGCATTTT.

This clone came up a few times. V usage is TRBV9 and J usage is TRBJ2-1, with 7 bases that match TRBD1. The V gene end was trimmed by 3 bases and the J gene end by 14 bases; junction bases not matched to a gene: 8. From germline, CDR1 is SGDLS and CDR2 YYNGEE. This CDR3 spans 12 amino acids. In DNA form, the CDR3 reads TGTGCCAGCAGCGCCCGACAGGGTGATAAGTTCTTC. Amino acids: CASSARQGDKFF.

The chain carries TRBV2 and TRBJ2-1, with TRBD1 as a possible D gene (5 bases). CDR1 is SNHLY, CDR2 FYNNEI, per germline. With 2 bases removed from V and 6 bases from J, the gap between germline ends came to 14 bases. The CDR3 is made up of 15 amino acids. The CDR3 protein is CASSEWAGSLNEQFF. The CDR3 nucleotides read TGTGCCAGCAGTGAATGGGCAGGGTCCCTCAATGAGCAGTTCTTC.

CDR3 residues: CASSQERGSTEAFF. DNA for the CDR3: TGCGCCAGCAGCCAAGAGCGGGGGAGCACTGAAGCTTTCTTT. The gene calls are TRBV4-3 and TRBJ1-1, with D possibly being TRBD1 (5 bases). Germline V lookup: CDR1 LGHNA, CDR2 YSLEER. The CDR3 is 14 amino acids. V was trimmed by 0 bases and J by 4 bases, leaving 9 bases between them.

The genes are TRBV4-1 and TRBJ2-5; D perhaps matches TRBD2 (6 bases). Germline V gene sequence: CDR1 MGHRA, CDR2 YSYEKL. Trimming removed 3 bases at V and 4 bases at J, with 9 bases between. This CDR3 has 13 amino acids. The CDR3 nucleotides are TGCGCCAGCAGCCAGGAGGGCGCAGAGACCCAGTACTTC. Translation gives CASSQEGAETQYF.

The chain links TRBV15 to TRBJ2-3; 11 nucleotides agree with TRBD2. V gave up 0 bases and J gave up 1 base; unmatched junction bases: 15. The CDR3 covers 21 residues. Germline CDR1 is LNHNV and CDR2 is YYDKDF (reference sequence). The CDR3 reads CATSRDVPTSGGHSGTDTQYF. The CDR3 DNA reads TGTGCCACCAGCAGAGATGTACCTACTAGCGGGGGCCACTCGGGCACAGATACGCAGTATTTT.

The chain combines TRBV7-9 with TRBJ1-1; 8 bases line up with TRBD1. V was clipped by 5 bases and J by 1 base; unmatched bases: 6. The CDR3 extends over 15 amino acids. Looked up from germline, CDR1 is SEHNR and CDR2 is FQNEAQ (reference sequence). Written as DNA, the CDR3 is TGTGCCAGCAGCATTCGACAGGGGCAGAACACTGAAGCTTTCTTT. Translating gives CASSIRQGQNTEAFF. The complete variable domain, with remaining parts taken from reference TRBV7-9 and TRBJ1-1, reads DTGVSQNPRHKITKRGQNVTFRCDPISEHNRLYWYRQTLGQGPEFLTYFQNEAQLEKSRLLSDRFSAERPKGSFSTLEIQRTEQGDSAMYLCASSIRQGQNTEAFFGQGTRLTVV.

J is TRBJ1-5 and V is TRBV5-5; D perhaps matches TRBD1 (6 bases). Germline V gene data show CDR1 as SGHKS and CDR2 as YYEKEE (reference sequence). The CDR3 sequence is 14 residues long. The V gene lost 0 bases and the J gene lost 7 bases, with 11 bases spanning the gap. CDR3 bases: TGTGCCAGCAGCTTGGACAGGGTAGGACAGCCCCAGCATTTT. Protein sequence: CASSLDRVGQPQHF.